This T cell receptor beta chain appears in the sequencing data of a study of T cell repertoires in cytomegalovirus infection. Looking at the study overall: It can be stated that public TCR beta signatures indicated CMV infection as well as a matching HLA type.

Comments on this clonotype: Antigen: not known.

TCRdb re-derived calls from the reads in MiXCR, one entry per CDR3 protein. The sample comprises more than 150,000 distinct CDR3 sequences, around 20% of which are singletons, and under 3.5% rests with the top ten. This CDR3 region has 16 residues. Trimming cost V 8 bases and J 4 bases, with 20 bases left between them. The germline V gene encodes CDR1 SNHLY and CDR2 FYNNEI. Whole-study results and caveats: People with CMV and the relevant HLA were identified by cumulative public TCR beta family frequency. It was HLA-C-restricted CMV-specific TCR beta clonotypes that dominated the response ex vivo.

The source material was PBMCs. The chain couples TRBV2 to TRBJ1-4, with no clear D. The clonotype was recovered from a human donor in good health (CMV status not recorded). Some clones in this sample may be carry-over from other donors' samples. CDR3 in DNA: TGTGCCAGCTCGTATCTGGGAAGGGAGAGTAATGAAAAACTGTTTTTT. It specifies CASSYLGRESNEKLFF. Drawing the rest from reference TRBV2 and TRBJ1-4, the complete variable domain is EPEVTQTPSHQVTQMGQEVILRCVPISNHLYFYWYRQILGQKVEFLVSFYNNEISEKSEIFDDQFSVERPDGSNFTLKIRSTKLEDSAMYFCASSYLGRESNEKLFFGSGTQLSVL.